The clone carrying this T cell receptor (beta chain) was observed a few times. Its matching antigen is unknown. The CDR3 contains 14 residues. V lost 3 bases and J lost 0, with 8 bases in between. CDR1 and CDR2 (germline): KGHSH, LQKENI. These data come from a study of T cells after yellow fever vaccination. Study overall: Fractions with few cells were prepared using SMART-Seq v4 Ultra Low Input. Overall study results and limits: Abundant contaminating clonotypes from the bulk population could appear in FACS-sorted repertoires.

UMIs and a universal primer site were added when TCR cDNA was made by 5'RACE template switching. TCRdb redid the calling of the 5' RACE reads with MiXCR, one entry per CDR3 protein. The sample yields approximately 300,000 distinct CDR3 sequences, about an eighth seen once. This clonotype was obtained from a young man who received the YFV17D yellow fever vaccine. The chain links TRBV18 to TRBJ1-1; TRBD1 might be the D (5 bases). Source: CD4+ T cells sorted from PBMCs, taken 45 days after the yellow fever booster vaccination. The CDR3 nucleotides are TGTGCCAGCTCACCGAAACAGGTGAACACTGAAGCTTTCTTT. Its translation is CASSPKQVNTEAFF.